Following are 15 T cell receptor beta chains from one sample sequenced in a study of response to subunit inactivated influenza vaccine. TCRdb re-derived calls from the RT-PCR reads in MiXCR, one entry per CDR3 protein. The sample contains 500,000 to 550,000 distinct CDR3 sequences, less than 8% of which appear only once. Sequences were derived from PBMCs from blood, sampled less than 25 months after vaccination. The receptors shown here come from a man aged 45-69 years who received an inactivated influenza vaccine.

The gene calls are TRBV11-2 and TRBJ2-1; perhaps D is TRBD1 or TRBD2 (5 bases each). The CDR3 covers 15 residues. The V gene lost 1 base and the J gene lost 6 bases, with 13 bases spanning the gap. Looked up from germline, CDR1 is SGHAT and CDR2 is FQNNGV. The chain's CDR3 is CASSLVPGPLNEQFF. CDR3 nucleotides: TGTGCCAGCAGCTTAGTCCCGGGACCACTCAATGAGCAGTTCTTC.

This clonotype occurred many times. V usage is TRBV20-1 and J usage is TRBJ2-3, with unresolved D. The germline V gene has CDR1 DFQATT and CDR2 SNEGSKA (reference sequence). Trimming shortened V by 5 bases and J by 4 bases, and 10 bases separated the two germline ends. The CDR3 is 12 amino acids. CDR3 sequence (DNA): TGCAGTGCTTGTTCCCATTCAGATACGCAGTATTTT. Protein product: CSACSHSDTQYF.

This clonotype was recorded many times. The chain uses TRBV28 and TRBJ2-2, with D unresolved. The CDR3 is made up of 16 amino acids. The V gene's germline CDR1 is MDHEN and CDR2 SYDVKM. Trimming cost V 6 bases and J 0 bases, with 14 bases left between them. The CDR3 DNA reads TGTGCCAGCAGGGAAACTGCCAAATCGAACACCGGGGAGCTGTTTTTT. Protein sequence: CASRETAKSNTGELFF.

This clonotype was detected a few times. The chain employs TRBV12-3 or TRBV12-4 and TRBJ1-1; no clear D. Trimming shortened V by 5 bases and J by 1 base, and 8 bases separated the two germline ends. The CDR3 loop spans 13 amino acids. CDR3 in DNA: TGTGCCAGCAGTAGAGAAAAGAACACTGAAGCTTTCTTT. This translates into CASSREKNTEAFF.

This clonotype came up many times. CDR3 protein: CASSSGTGASRVNEQFF. CDR3 bases: TGCGCCAGCAGCTCCGGGACAGGGGCATCGAGGGTCAATGAGCAGTTCTTC. V gene TRBV5-1 combines with J gene TRBJ2-1; TRBD1 agrees at 10 bases. The CDR3 extends over 17 amino acids. Germline values: CDR1 SGHRS, CDR2 YFSETQ. The V gene end was trimmed by 3 bases and the J gene end by 6 bases; junction bases not matched to a gene: 12.

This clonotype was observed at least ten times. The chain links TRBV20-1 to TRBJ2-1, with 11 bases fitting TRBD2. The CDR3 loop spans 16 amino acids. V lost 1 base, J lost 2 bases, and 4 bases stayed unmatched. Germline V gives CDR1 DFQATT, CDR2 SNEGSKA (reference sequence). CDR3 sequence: CSARVLSGGAYNEQFF. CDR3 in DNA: TGCAGTGCTAGAGTACTTAGCGGGGGGGCCTACAATGAGCAGTTCTTC.

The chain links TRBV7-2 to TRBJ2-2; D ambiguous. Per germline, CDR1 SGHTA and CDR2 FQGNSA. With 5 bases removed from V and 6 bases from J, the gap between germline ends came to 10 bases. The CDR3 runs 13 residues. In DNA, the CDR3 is TGTGCCAGCAGCACCGAAGGGCCCGGGGAGCTGTTTTTT. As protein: CASSTEGPGELFF.

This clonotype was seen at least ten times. Written as DNA, the CDR3 is TGTGCCAGCAGCCGTCTGGTTTTGGTAGTCGGGAGGGCCCTCAGTGAGCAGTTCTTC. It yields the protein CASSRLVLVVGRALSEQFF. The rearrangement uses TRBV12-3 or TRBV12-4 and TRBJ2-1; 8 nucleotides line up with TRBD2. Trimming cost V 6 bases and J 9 bases; bases outside gene matches: 25. This CDR3 has 19 amino acids.

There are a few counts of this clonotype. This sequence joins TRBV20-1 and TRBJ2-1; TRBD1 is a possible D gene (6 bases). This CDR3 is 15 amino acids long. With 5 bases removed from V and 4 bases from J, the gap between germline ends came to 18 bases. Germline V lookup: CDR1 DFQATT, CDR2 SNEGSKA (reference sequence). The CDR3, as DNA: TGCAGTGCTTCCCGCACCCTACAGGGTTACAATGAGCAGTTCTTC. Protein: CSASRTLQGYNEQFF.

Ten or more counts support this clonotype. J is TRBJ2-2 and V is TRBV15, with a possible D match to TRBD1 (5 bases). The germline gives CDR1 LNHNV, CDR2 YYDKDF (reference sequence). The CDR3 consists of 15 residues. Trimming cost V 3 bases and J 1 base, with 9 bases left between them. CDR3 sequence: CATSRSQGNTGELFF. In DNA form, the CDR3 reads TGTGCCACCAGCAGGAGTCAGGGGAACACCGGGGAGCTGTTTTTT.

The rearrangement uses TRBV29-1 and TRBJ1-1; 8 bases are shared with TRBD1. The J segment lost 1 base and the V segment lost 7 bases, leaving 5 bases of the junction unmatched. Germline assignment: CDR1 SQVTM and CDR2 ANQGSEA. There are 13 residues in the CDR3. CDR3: CSARTGPNTEAFF. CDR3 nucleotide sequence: TGCAGCGCCCGGACAGGGCCGAACACTGAAGCTTTCTTT.

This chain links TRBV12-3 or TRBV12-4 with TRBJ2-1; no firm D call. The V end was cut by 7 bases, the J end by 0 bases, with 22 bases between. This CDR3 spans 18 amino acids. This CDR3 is CASTIRSWLGNSYNEQFF. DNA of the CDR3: TGTGCCAGCACCATAAGGTCATGGTTGGGGAACTCCTACAATGAGCAGTTCTTC.

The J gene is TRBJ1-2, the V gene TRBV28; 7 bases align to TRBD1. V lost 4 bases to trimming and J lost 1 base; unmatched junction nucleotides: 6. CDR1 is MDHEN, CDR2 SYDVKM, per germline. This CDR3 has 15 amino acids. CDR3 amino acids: CASSSSRGINYGYTF. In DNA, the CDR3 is TGTGCCAGCAGTTCCTCCAGGGGGATTAACTATGGCTACACCTTC.

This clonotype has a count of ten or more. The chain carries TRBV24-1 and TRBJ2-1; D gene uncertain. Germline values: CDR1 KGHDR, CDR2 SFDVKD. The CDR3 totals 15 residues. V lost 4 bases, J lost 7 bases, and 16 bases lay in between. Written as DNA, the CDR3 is TGTGCCACCAGTGACTCAACCCCATCACGTAATGAGCAGTTCTTC. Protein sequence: CATSDSTPSRNEQFF.

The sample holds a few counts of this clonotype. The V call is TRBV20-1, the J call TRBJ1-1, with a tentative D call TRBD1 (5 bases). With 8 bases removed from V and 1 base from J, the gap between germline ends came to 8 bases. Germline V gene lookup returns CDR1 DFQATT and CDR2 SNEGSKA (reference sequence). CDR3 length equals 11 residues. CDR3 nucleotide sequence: TGCAGTCGACAGAAGAACACTGAAGCTTTCTTT. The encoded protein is CSRQKNTEAFF.